Following are 10 T cell receptor beta chains from one sample sequenced in a study of T cell repertoires in cytomegalovirus infection (dated by TCRdb to between 2018 and 2020). Sequenced using an Illumina HiSeq 1500. The public reads were quality trimmed at Q25 with fastp and then assembled into clones with MiXCR by TCRdb, keeping productive beta chains. All rows with the same CDR3 protein become a single entry with the most common DNA and genes. The sample table contains about 700,000 distinct CDR3 sequences; only one count was recorded for roughly 36% of them. The ten biggest clones cover 15% to 20% of the sample. The treatment or condition tag for this specimen amounts to: in vitro stimulation with specific CMV peptide epitopes to enrich CMV-specific T cells. Their target antigens are unknown. The sample in question was cultured PBMCs, obtained from culture after CMV antigen stimulation. Receptors were obtained from a human donor in good health (CMV status not recorded). Some clones in this sample may be carry-over from other donors' samples.

This clonotype was recorded at least ten times. The rearrangement links TRBV7-2 to TRBJ2-3, with 7 bases that match TRBD2. Germline loops: CDR1 SGHTA, CDR2 FQGNSA. The V and J ends lost 8 bases and 8 bases, in that order; junction bases with no gene match: 10. The CDR3 runs 13 residues. The CDR3 coding sequence is TGTGCCAGCGCCCGGGAGGTCCATGGTACGCAGTATTTT. Translating gives CASAREVHGTQYF. The complete variable domain, with remaining parts taken from reference TRBV7-2 and TRBJ2-3, reads GAGVSQSPSNKVTEKGKDVELRCDPISGHTALYWYRQSLGQGLEFLIYFQGNSAPDKSGLPSDRFSAERTGGSVSTLTIQRTQQEDSAVYLCASAREVHGTQYFGPGTRLTVL.

This clonotype was seen repeatedly, ten times or more. The CDR3 protein is CASSFDRGLNGYTF. In nucleotides, the CDR3 is TGTGCCAGCAGCTTTGATAGGGGGCTAAATGGCTACACCTTC. This chain connects TRBV7-2 to TRBJ1-2; TRBD1 aligns across 7 bases. CDR1 is SGHTA and CDR2 is FQGNSA in the germline V gene. The CDR3 spans 14 residues. V trimming: 3 bases; J trimming: 6 bases; junction bases outside the gene matches: 7.

This clonotype appeared many times. This chain connects TRBV7-2 to TRBJ2-1; D uncertain. V was cut by 3 bases and J by 7 bases, with 19 bases left in between. CDR1 and CDR2 from the germline V gene are SGHTA and FQGNSA. CDR3 size: 16 residues. CDR3 sequence (DNA): TGTGCCAGCAGCTTGCCAATCTTAGGCAGTCGAAATGAGCAGTTCTTC. Residues: CASSLPILGSRNEQFF.

The genes are TRBV5-4 and TRBJ2-1; maybe TRBD2 (6 bases). The CDR3 extends over 19 amino acids. Deletions cut 3 bases from V and 2 bases from J, with 24 bases between. The germline V gene encodes CDR1 SGHNT and CDR2 YYREEE (reference sequence). The CDR3 region has the DNA TGTGCCAGCAGCTCCAAACGGGGGAGCGGTAGGACCGCCTACAATGAGCAGTTCTTC. It translates to CASSSKRGSGRTAYNEQFF. The whole variable domain, filled in from reference TRBV5-4 and TRBJ2-1, reads ETGVTQSPTHLIKTRGQQVTLRCSSQSGHNTVSWYQQALGQGPQFIFQYYREEENGRGNFPPRFSGLQFPNYSSELNVNALELDDSALYLCASSSKRGSGRTAYNEQFFGPGTRLTVL.

Only a few counts were recorded for this clonotype. V and J are TRBV12-3 or TRBV12-4 and TRBJ2-2, with D perhaps being TRBD1 or TRBD2 (6 bases each). This CDR3 has 15 residues. Trimming removed 6 bases from V and 7 bases from J, with 18 bases in between. The DNA of the CDR3 is TGTGCCAGCAGCCCGAGGAGGGGGGTGGACGGGGAGCTGTTTTTT. Amino acids: CASSPRRGVDGELFF.

The V gene is TRBV29-1, the J gene TRBJ2-3; unclear D gene. CDR1 and CDR2 (germline): SQVTM, ANQGSEA. Trimming cost V 4 bases and J 1 base, with 12 bases left between them. The CDR3 contains 14 residues. The CDR3 region is CSVVGAMGTDTQYF. In nucleotides, the CDR3 is TGCAGCGTTGTGGGCGCGATGGGCACAGATACGCAGTATTTT.

This CDR3 is CASSYSHGDTQYF. DNA for the CDR3: TGTGCCAGCAGTTACTCCCACGGAGATACGCAGTATTTT. This chain uses TRBV6-6 with TRBJ2-3, with no clear D. V was pared by 0 bases and J by 5 bases, with 6 bases between. The CDR3 length is 13 residues. Germline values: CDR1 MNHNY, CDR2 SVGAGI (reference sequence).

The chain uses TRBV14 and TRBJ1-6, with unresolved D. This CDR3 is built from 19 residues. V was trimmed by 1 base and J by 7 bases, leaving 23 bases between them. CDR1 is SGHDN, CDR2 FVKESK, per germline. For the CDR3, the DNA is TGTGCCAGCAGCCAAGCGAAAAAAAGGACGGCCTTCCTAAATTCACCCCTCCACTTT. Translated: CASSQAKKRTAFLNSPLHF.

Comment on this clonotype: A much larger clone is a single base away; this may be a read error. V is TRBV2 and J is TRBJ1-4; perhaps TRBD1 as D (5 bases). This CDR3 is built from 12 residues. The V gene's germline CDR1 is SNHLY and CDR2 FYNNEI. Trimming shortened V by 6 bases and J by 4 bases, and 6 bases separated the two germline ends. CDR3 DNA sequence: TGTGCCAGCAGGGGGGATAATGAAAAACTGTTTTTT. Translating it yields CASRGDNEKLFF.

The sample holds a few counts of this clonotype. The chain links TRBV7-2 to TRBJ2-3; 7 bases line up with TRBD2. The CDR3 is made up of 14 amino acids. The germline V gene has CDR1 SGHTA and CDR2 FQGNSA. Losses at the gene ends were 5 bases for V and 3 bases for J; bases not matched to a gene: 5. The CDR3 bases are TGTGCCAGCAGCGAAGTTAGCGGGACAGATACGCAGTATTTT. Protein product: CASSEVSGTDTQYF. Drawing the rest from reference TRBV7-2 and TRBJ2-3, the complete variable domain is GAGVSQSPSNKVTEKGKDVELRCDPISGHTALYWYRQSLGQGLEFLIYFQGNSAPDKSGLPSDRFSAERTGGSVSTLTIQRTQQEDSAVYLCASSEVSGTDTQYFGPGTRLTVL.